These T cell receptor beta chains were read from a single sample in a study of shared clonotypes between healthy human individuals. Method: immunoSEQ multiplex PCR; TCRdb's copy keeps in-frame clones and lacks some. Altogether a few million clones are present, approximately 92% being singletons, with the ten largest covering under 2%. Sequencing input: naive CD8+ T cells from PBMCs. The receptor source for this set is a man aged 18 to 29 in good health. Some clones in this sample may be carry-over from other donors' samples. Each CDR3 is given with its conserved first and last residue. Each record gives: clone size, D gene, CDR3 length, V gene, J gene, CDR3 DNA, CDR3 protein. A D gene is named only where the DNA matches it firmly. Clone size is given for some rows only: seen once, a few or many times, or a class if the clone is expanded.

.	TRBD2	15	TRBV27	TRBJ2-5	TGTGCCAGCAGTTTAGGGACTACCGCCGGTGAGACCCAGTACTTC	CASSLGTTAGETQYF
.	.	17	TRBV7-6	TRBJ2-3	TGTGCCAGCAGCTTAGGGCCCTCGGGTTCGAGCACAGATACGCAGTATTTT	CASSLGPSGSSTDTQYF
.	.	14	TRBV19	TRBJ2-1	TGTGCCAGTAGCCTTATAGGGCCCTACAATGAGCAGTTCTTC	CASSLIGPYNEQFF
.	TRBD2	13	TRBV9	TRBJ2-1	TGTGCCAGCAGCGAGACTAGCGGGGACGAGCAGTTCTTC	CASSETSGDEQFF
.	TRBD2	17	TRBV7-9	TRBJ2-7	TGTGCCAGCAGCTTAGGCTTCGGACTAGCGGGGACCTACGAGCAGTACTTC	CASSLGFGLAGTYEQYF
.	TRBD2	18	TRBV28	TRBJ2-7	TGTGCCAGCAGTCCCACCCACGCGACTAGCGGGAGCTCCTACGAGCAGTACTTC	CASSPTHATSGSSYEQYF
.	TRBD1	15	TRBV14	TRBJ2-3	TGTGCCAGCAGCCTCACCGGGACAGGGACAGATACGCAGTATTTT	CASSLTGTGTDTQYF
.	TRBD2	16	TRBV9	TRBJ2-7	TGTGCCAGCAGCCCTCTCCCCGCGACTAGCTACTACGAGCAGTACTTC	CASSPLPATSYYEQYF
.	TRBD1	14	TRBV30	TRBJ2-4	TGTGCCTGGGATACAGGGGGGCTCAAAAACATTCAGTACTTC	CAWDTGGLKNIQYF
.	.	14	TRBV6-5	TRBJ2-7	TGTGCCAGCAGTTACGGTCAGGGGAACTACGAGCAGTACTTC	CASSYGQGNYEQYF
.	TRBD1	14	TRBV28	TRBJ2-5	TGTGCCAGCAGTCAGGACAGGGTAATCGAGACCCAGTACTTC	CASSQDRVIETQYF
.	TRBD2	14	TRBV5-5	TRBJ2-7	TGTGCCAGCAGCCCTGGACTAGCGGTCTACGAGCAGTACTTC	CASSPGLAVYEQYF
.	.	16	TRBV27	TRBJ2-2	TGTGCCAGCAGTCCTGGCCCGGGCAGGGACACCGGGGAGCTGTTTTTT	CASSPGPGRDTGELFF
.	.	15	TRBV28	TRBJ2-1	TGTGCCAGCAGTATAATGGACAGCCCTGGCAATGAGCAGTTCTTC	CASSIMDSPGNEQFF
once	TRBD1	15	TRBV19	TRBJ2-7	TGTGCCAGTAGTATGGGACAGGGGGCCTACTACGAGCAGTACTTC	CASSMGQGAYYEQYF
.	.	14	TRBV6-1	TRBJ2-3	TGTGCCAGCAGGGGCGTGGCCTCCGGAGATACGCAGTATTTT	CASRGVASGDTQYF
.	TRBD1	15	TRBV27	TRBJ2-7	TGTGCCAGCTACCCGTCTGGGACAGGGTGGTACGAGCAGTACTTC	CASYPSGTGWYEQYF
.	TRBD1	15	TRBV7-9	TRBJ2-4	TGTGCCAGCAGCCCGAAACAGGGGGCTAAAAACATTCAGTACTTC	CASSPKQGAKNIQYF
.	TRBD1	15	TRBV9	TRBJ1-2	TGTGCCAGCAGGGCGAGGGACAGCAACCTCTATGGCTACACCTTC	CASRARDSNLYGYTF
.	TRBD1	16	TRBV7-2	TRBJ2-1	TGTGCCAGCAGCTTAGGAGGGACAGGGCCAGGTGGTGAGCAGTTCTTC	CASSLGGTGPGGEQFF
.	TRBD1	16	TRBV4-1	TRBJ2-7	TGCGCCAGCAGCCAAGTTCTGACAGGGGGCGCGTACGAGCAGTACTTC	CASSQVLTGGAYEQYF
.	TRBD1	13	TRBV19	TRBJ2-7	TGTGCCAGTAGCAGCGGACAGGACTACGAGCAGTACTTC	CASSSGQDYEQYF
.	.	15	TRBV5-5	TRBJ2-2	TGTGCCAGCAGCTCGGGACTTACGAACACCGGGGAGCTGTTTTTT	CASSSGLTNTGELFF